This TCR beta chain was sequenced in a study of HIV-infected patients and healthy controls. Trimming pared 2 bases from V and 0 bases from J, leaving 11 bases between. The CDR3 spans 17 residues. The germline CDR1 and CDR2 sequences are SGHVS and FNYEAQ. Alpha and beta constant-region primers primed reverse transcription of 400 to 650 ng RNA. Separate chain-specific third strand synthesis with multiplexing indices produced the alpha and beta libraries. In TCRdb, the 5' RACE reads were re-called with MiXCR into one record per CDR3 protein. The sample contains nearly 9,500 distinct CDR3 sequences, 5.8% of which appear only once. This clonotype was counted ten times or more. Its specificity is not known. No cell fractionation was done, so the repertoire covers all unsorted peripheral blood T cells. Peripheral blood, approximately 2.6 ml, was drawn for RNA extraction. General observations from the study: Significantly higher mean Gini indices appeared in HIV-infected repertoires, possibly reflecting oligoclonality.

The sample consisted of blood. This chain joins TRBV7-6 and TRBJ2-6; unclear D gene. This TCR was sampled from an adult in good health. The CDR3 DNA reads TGTGCCAGCAGCTTATTCCCCCAAAGCTCTGGGGCCAACGTCCTGACTTTC. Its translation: CASSLFPQSSGANVLTF. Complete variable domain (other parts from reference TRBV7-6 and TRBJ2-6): GAGVSQSPRYKVTKRGQDVALRCDPISGHVSLYWYRQALGQGPEFLTYFNYEAQQDKSGLPNDRFSAERPEGSISTLTIQRTEQRDSAMYRCASSLFPQSSGANVLTFGAGSRLTVL.